The clone carrying this T cell receptor beta chain is medium-sized in the sample. The data were produced by immunoSEQ multiplex PCR, yet TCRdb's version contains in-frame clones alone and is incomplete. Counted here are 35,000 to 50,000 clones, more than 75% occurring once; the ten biggest clones make up more than 7.5%. This sample is drawn from a study of blood T cell repertoires in COVID-19. Whole-study context: Collection of acute and convalescent COVID-19 samples took place in the United States, Italy and Spain.

Germline CDR1 reads SGHKS; CDR2 reads YYEKEE (reference sequence). With 0 bases clipped from V and 1 base from J, the junction kept 3 bases outside the gene matches. The CDR3 runs to 17 residues. This clonotype was sampled from an older man with active or convalescent COVID-19. Sequencing was performed on peripheral blood. The gene calls are TRBV5-5 and TRBJ2-3; TRBD2 agrees at 12 bases. The DNA of the CDR3 is TGTGCCAGCAGCTTGGGACTAGCGGGGGCCCGCACAGATACGCAGTATTTT. Translation: CASSLGLAGARTDTQYF.